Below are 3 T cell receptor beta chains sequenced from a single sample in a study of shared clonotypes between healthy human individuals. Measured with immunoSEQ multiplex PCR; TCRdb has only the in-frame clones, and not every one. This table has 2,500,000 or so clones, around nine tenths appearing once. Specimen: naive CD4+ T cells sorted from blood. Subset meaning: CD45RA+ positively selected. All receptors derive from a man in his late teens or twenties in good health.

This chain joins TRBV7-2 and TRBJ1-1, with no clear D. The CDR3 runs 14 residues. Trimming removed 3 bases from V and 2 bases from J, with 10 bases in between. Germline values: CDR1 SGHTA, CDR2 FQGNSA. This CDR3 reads CASSLVRFNTEAFF. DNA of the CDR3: TGTGCCAGCAGCTTGGTACGGTTTAACACTGAAGCTTTCTTT.

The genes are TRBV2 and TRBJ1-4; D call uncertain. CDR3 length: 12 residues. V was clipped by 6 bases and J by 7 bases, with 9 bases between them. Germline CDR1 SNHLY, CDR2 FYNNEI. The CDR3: CASSRSLEKLFF. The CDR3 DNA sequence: TGTGCCAGCAGCCGTAGCCTTGAAAAACTGTTTTTT.

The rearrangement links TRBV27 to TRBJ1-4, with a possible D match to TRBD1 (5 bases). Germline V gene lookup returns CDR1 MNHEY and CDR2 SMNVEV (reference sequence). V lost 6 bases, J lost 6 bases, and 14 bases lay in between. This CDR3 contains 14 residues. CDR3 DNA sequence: TGTGCCAGCAGCGCACAGGAGGGCTATGAAAAACTGTTTTTT. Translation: CASSAQEGYEKLFF.